This TCR beta chain emerged from a study of T cell repertoires in cytomegalovirus infection. Looking at the study overall: Both a matching HLA type and CMV infection were indicated by public TCR beta signatures. Study-wide points: Dominating the ex vivo response were HLA-C-restricted CMV-specific TCR beta clonotypes. Totalled public TCR beta family frequency picked out people who carried CMV plus the relevant HLA.

TCRdb used MiXCR to reprocess the reads, holding one entry per CDR3 protein. This sample has about 110,000 distinct CDR3 sequences; roughly 30% occur once, and the top ten carry around two fifths. With regard to this clonotype: No antigen is known for it. Sequence at one end of the junction differs from germline and may be a read error.

The CDR3 loop spans 15 amino acids. Germline loops: CDR1 MNHGY, CDR2 SAAAGT. The V gene is TRBV6-8, the J gene TRBJ1-3, with D hard to call. This TCR came from a human donor in good health (CMV status not recorded). Some clones in this sample may be carry-over from other donors' samples. The specimen comprised CD8+ T cells from cultured PBMCs, sampled from culture after CMV antigen stimulation. As DNA, the CDR3 is TGTGCCAGCAGTTATGAGGGAACCTCTGGAAACACCGTATATTTT. Protein sequence: CASSYEGTSGNTVYF.